This TCR beta chain comes out of a study of a mutant IDH1 vaccine in newly diagnosed glioma. Study at large: Earlier therapy was either radiotherapy, temozolomide, or both, and most got both.

Germline V gives CDR1 MDHEN, CDR2 SYDVKM. CDR3 length: 17 amino acids. The V end was cut by 4 bases, the J end by 0 bases, with 19 bases between. The table came from immunoSEQ multiplex PCR; TCRdb's copy has only in-frame clones and leaves some out. The sample has approximately 100,000 clones; around 90% are singletons. The sample's time point: baseline, week 1 (first vaccination visit). Described treatment: pre-vaccination baseline after standard-of-care therapy. This TCR was recovered from a woman in her forties or fifties with glioma. The rearrangement links TRBV28 to TRBJ2-7; D may be TRBD2 (5 bases). The material was PBMCs, obtained from a glioma patient treated with radiotherapy, temozolomide or both. The chain's CDR3 is CASSSAGGFMGSYEQYF. CDR3 sequence (DNA): TGTGCCAGCAGTTCTGCTGGAGGATTTATGGGCTCCTACGAGCAGTACTTC. The whole variable domain, remainder taken from reference TRBV28 and TRBJ2-7, is DVKVTQSSRYLVKRTGEKVFLECVQDMDHENMFWYRQDPGLGLRLIYFSYDVKMKEKGDIPEGYSVSREKKERFSLILESASTNQTSMYLCASSSAGGFMGSYEQYFGPGTRLTVT.